These T cell receptor beta chains were read from a single sample in a study of blood T cell repertoires in COVID-19. The table came from immunoSEQ multiplex PCR; TCRdb's copy has only in-frame clones and leaves some out. This sample has roughly 160,000 clones, with around 86% found just once. What was sequenced was peripheral blood. The receptors were gathered from a man aged 18 to 30 with acute or convalescent COVID-19. Both conserved end residues are part of each CDR3. Clone sizes are given selectively: once, few, many, or a class where the clone is expanded.

TRBJ1-5 . TRBV6-5 CASGDRANQPQHF
TRBJ1-2 . TRBV19 CASSIVPGSNYGYTF
TRBJ1-2 . TRBV27 CASSSLGGTKDGYTF
TRBJ2-1 . TRBV12-5 CASGSGVGQGADEQFF
TRBJ1-2 . TRBV19 CASSTGQGWHYGYTF
TRBJ2-1 once TRBV5-6 CASSLGVLEQFF
TRBJ2-1 . TRBV5-1 CASSFSHRVVYNEQFF
TRBJ1-6 once TRBV9 CASSARGGQGAFVNSPLHF
TRBJ2-5 once TRBV14 CASSQDRGETQYF
TRBJ2-7 . TRBV6-5 CASSPPGGGLEQYF
TRBJ1-1 . TRBV2 CASSEIGRGTEAFF
TRBJ1-5 . TRBV13 CASSGRPGTGVNNQPQHF
TRBJ1-1 . TRBV6-1 CASSERGQGEAFF
TRBJ1-3 . TRBV19 CASSKAPGNTIYF
TRBJ2-4 once TRBV19 CASSMVRGNIQYF
TRBJ2-1 . TRBV2 CASTKGSAGGLEQFF
TRBJ1-3 . TRBV7-8 CASRDTGGIENTIYF
TRBJ2-2 . TRBV7-9 CASIQTGHTGELFF
TRBJ2-1 . TRBV7-9 CASSSLWGGNEQFF
TRBJ1-2 . TRBV3-1/TRBV3-2 CASSRLESGFYGYTF
TRBJ1-2 . TRBV6-2/TRBV6-3 CASSYSGRNNGYTF
TRBJ1-3 . TRBV10-3 CATTGSGNTIYF
TRBJ2-7 . TRBV7-8 CASSWGTSGGPRSSYEQYF
TRBJ1-4 once TRBV5-6 CASSLSRQGVEKLFF
TRBJ2-1 . TRBV7-9 CASSLGGVLNEQFF
TRBJ2-5 few TRBV2 CASSDWRGVPGETQYF
TRBJ2-1 . TRBV7-3 CASSPGGAGYNEQFF
TRBJ2-1 . TRBV7-2 CASSPPGRGNEQFF
TRBJ1-2 . TRBV24-1 CATSDPGTGYGYTF
TRBJ1-1 . TRBV6-5 CASNSRENTEAFF
TRBJ1-5 . TRBV27 CASSLKGVIRGGNQPQHF
TRBJ2-3 . TRBV13 CASSFKAGDTQYF
TRBJ1-2 . TRBV24-1 CATSDRGTGAYGYTF
TRBJ2-5 once TRBV2 CASRGIQQVWEETQYF
TRBJ2-7 . TRBV6-1 CASSEWPGKAYEQYF
TRBJ1-3 . TRBV2 CASSVAGVGNTIYF
TRBJ2-1 . TRBV27 CASSTPDRGRGDEQFF
TRBJ2-2 few TRBV24-1 CAVTSGAGTGELFF
TRBJ2-5 . TRBV5-6 CASSYRGAETQYF
TRBJ2-2 . TRBV5-1 CASSYGLAGVTGELFF
TRBJ2-1 . TRBV6-5 CASIWGQGVRNEQFF
TRBJ2-1 . TRBV12-3/TRBV12-4 CASRTPGQTEQFF
TRBJ1-5 . TRBV28 CASSSGFQPQHF
TRBJ2-1 few TRBV3-1/TRBV3-2 CASSQAGLAGNEQFF
TRBJ2-7 . TRBV6-5 CASSPGLSGDEQYF
TRBJ2-1 once TRBV7-8 CASSLRTGSSYNEQFF
TRBJ2-1 . TRBV5-1 CASRSRGLGGGEQFF
TRBJ1-6 . TRBV25-1 CASSESGRVGSPLHF
TRBJ2-3 . TRBV5-4 CASSPFLSDTQYF
TRBJ2-2 . TRBV20-1 CSASSTGANTGELFF
TRBJ2-1 once TRBV7-9 CASPQGNEQFF